The 3 T cell receptor beta chains given below trace back to one sample, sequenced in a study of T cells in Graves' hyperthyroidism and ophthalmopathy. The CDR3 regions of TCR beta were amplified from RNA transcripts. The study used the HTBI primer set for a first-round RT-PCR of the TCR CDR3. TCRdb reprocessed the multiplex PCR reads with MiXCR, giving one entry per CDR3 protein. The sample lists 530,000 or so distinct CDR3 sequences, about 43% seen once, with around 7.7% in the top ten. The sequenced sample was peripheral blood or thyroid tissue (not recorded which). The receptor set was obtained from a young woman with Graves' hyperthyroidism.

The chain combines TRBV10-3 with TRBJ2-7, with a possible D match to TRBD2 (5 bases). The germline V and J ends were trimmed by 4 bases and 6 bases, with 13 bases remaining between them. The CDR3 covers 13 residues. Per the germline V gene, CDR1 is ENHRY and CDR2 is SYGVKD. The CDR3 spells CAISVPGTREQYF. The CDR3 coding sequence is TGTGCCATCAGTGTTCCGGGAACACGCGAGCAGTACTTC.

This clonotype was observed a handful of times. CDR3 loop: CASSVAYEQFF. CDR3 in DNA: TGTGCCAGCAGCGTCGCCTATGAGCAGTTCTTC. This chain links TRBV9 with TRBJ2-1; D remains unclear. Germline lookup yields CDR1 SGDLS and CDR2 YYNGEE. The V and J ends lost 2 bases and 8 bases respectively, with 5 bases between them. The length of the CDR3 is 11 residues.

This clonotype was seen a single time. The chain uses TRBV29-1 and TRBJ1-2, with TRBD1 as a possible D gene (5 bases). CDR3 size: 15 residues. The V gene lost 8 bases and the J gene lost 4 bases, with 23 bases spanning the gap. Germline lookup yields CDR1 SQVTM and CDR2 ANQGSEA. The CDR3 nucleotides read TGCAGCAGTTCAACCAGGGAAGGCCTCTCCTATGGCTACACCTTC. It specifies CSSSTREGLSYGYTF.